This is a list of T cell receptor beta chains from one sample in a study of shared clonotypes between healthy human individuals. TCRdb's table, derived via immunoSEQ multiplex PCR, lists solely in-frame clones and lacks some. The table lists about 2.1 million clones, under 95% of them singletons. Sequencing was performed on naive CD8+ T cells from PBMCs. These receptors all come from a man aged 18 to 30 in good health. Some clones in this sample may be carry-over from other donors' samples. CDR3s include the opening cysteine and the closing phenylalanine or tryptophan. Fields, in order: V gene, D gene, CDR3 protein. A D gene is named only where the DNA matches it firmly.

>TRBV7-9|TRBD1
CASSLFRDRGEKLFF
>TRBV7-9|TRBD2
CASIQTSGPTYNEQFF
>TRBV7-9|.
CASSPVPSRGAGETQYF
>TRBV27|.
CASSFGRGTYEQYF
>TRBV7-9|TRBD2
CASSSRTSVSNEQFF
>TRBV16|.
CASSLGSNEQFF
>TRBV13|TRBD2
CASSAGLAENTGELFF
>TRBV27|.
CASSFGGAGSPLHF
>TRBV14|.
CASSQRGGGTGELFF
>TRBV18|TRBD1
CASSSIPGQGANEQYF
>TRBV29-1|.
CSASLNEQFF
>TRBV27|.
CASSLHDSYQPQHF
>TRBV7-3|.
CASSLTAGDYEQYF
>TRBV2|TRBD2
CASSAGTGGPTDTQYF
>TRBV28|.
CASSPFWRAGGNQPQHF
>TRBV7-2|.
CASSLGAFSGELFF
>TRBV28|TRBD2
CASNWGEGFNEQYF
>TRBV30|.
CAWSVGTVYTF
>TRBV7-9|.
CASSFFSGSSYEQYF
>TRBV19|.
CASSGGVQYF
>TRBV13|TRBD1
CASSSRDRDSGEQYF
>TRBV4-3|.
CASSQGWETDYSYEQYF
>TRBV4-3|.
CASSQDRGHEQYF
>TRBV9|TRBD2
CASSVGFGGRAYNEQFF
>TRBV5-4|.
CASSFGTGDTEAFF
>TRBV11-2|TRBD2
CASSFRLAGVETQYF
>TRBV7-6|.
CASSLGSGVITEAFF
>TRBV21-1|.
CASSNHTSSPYNEQFF
>TRBV6-1|.
CASSEAPGYPYEQYF
>TRBV28|.
CASSQQVVYEQYF
>TRBV29-1|.
CSVGVWARSYEQYF
>TRBV7-9|TRBD2
CASSRATSGSGEQYF
>TRBV7-9|.
CASSPLTRQSPYEQYF
>TRBV2|.
CASSDWGREQFF
>TRBV5-1|.
CASSLADLNYNQPQHF
>TRBV21-1|.
CASGTAGGGRNQPQHF
>TRBV28|TRBD2
CASSLLAGWGGNEQFF
>TRBV27|TRBD1
CASSLAPGQWDHSNQPQHF
>TRBV21-1|.
CASSHSCEVVAGADTQYF
>TRBV2|TRBD1
CASTPGTGYYEQYF
>TRBV29-1|.
CSVEERDNEQFF
>TRBV9|.
CASSALPTGHITDTQYF
>TRBV9|TRBD1
CASSEMTGSGNTIYF
>TRBV7-9|TRBD1
CASSLGTGGTNTGELFF
>TRBV6-1|.
CASSEEMVWNTEAFF
>TRBV6-5|.
CASSFRATYEQYF
>TRBV7-9|.
CASSLLSGRLNTEAFF
>TRBV7-9|.
CASSPPSQGSYEQYF
>TRBV7-2|.
CASSPRIYEQYF
>TRBV11-1|TRBD2
CASSYGEGIGQFF
>TRBV27|.
CASKDLGKREFF
>TRBV27|.
CASSPFRVNTEAFF
>TRBV4-1|TRBD1
CASSQVETGAEQYF
>TRBV4-2|.
CASSQVIRTEAYEQYF